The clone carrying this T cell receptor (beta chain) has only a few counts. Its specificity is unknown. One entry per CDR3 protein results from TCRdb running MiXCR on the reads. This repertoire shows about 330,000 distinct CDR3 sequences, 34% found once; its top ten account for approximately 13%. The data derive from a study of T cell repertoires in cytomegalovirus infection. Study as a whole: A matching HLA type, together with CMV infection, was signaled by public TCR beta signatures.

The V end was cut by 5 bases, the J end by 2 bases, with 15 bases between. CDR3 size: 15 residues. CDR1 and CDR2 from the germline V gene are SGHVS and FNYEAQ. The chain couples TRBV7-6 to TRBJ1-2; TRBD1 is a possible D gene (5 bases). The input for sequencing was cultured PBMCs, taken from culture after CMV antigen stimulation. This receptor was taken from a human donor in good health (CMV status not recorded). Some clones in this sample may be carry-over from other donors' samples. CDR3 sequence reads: CASSLVGVSNYGYTF. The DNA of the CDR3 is TGTGCCAGCAGCCTAGTAGGGGTTTCAAACTATGGCTACACCTTC.